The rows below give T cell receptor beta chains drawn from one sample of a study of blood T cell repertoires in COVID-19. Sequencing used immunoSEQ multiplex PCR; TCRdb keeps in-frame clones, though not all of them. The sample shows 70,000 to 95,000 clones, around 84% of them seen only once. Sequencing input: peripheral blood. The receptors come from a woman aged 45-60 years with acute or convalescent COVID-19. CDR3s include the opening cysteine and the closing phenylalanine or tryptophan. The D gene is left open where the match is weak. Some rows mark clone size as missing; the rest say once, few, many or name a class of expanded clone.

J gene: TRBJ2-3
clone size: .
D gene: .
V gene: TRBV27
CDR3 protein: CASSHLRPRGTDTQYF
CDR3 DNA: TGTGCCAGCAGTCATCTTCGGCCCCGAGGTACGGATACGCAGTATTTT

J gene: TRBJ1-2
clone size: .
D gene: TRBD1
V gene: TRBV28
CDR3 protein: CASLRGRGVGYTF
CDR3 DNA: TGTGCCAGTCTAAGGGGGCGAGGGGTTGGCTACACCTTC

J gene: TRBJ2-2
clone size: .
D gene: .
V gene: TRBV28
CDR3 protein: CASSFSGRQVEFTGELFF
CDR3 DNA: TGTGCCAGCAGTTTTTCAGGGAGACAGGTAGAATTCACCGGGGAGCTGTTTTTT

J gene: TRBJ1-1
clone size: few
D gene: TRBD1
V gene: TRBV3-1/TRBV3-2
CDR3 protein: CASSQTRGGQGPTEAFF
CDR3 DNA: TGTGCCAGCAGCCAAACTAGGGGGGGACAGGGGCCCACTGAAGCTTTCTTT

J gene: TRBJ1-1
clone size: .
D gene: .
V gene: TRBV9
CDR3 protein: CASSVEVRTEAFF
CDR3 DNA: TGTGCCAGCAGCGTAGAAGTCCGGACTGAAGCTTTCTTT

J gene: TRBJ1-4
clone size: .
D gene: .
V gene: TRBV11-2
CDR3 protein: CASSQTGSSEKLFF
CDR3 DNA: TGTGCCAGCAGCCAGACAGGCAGCTCAGAAAAACTGTTTTTT

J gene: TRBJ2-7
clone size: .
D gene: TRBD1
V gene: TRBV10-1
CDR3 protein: CASRIPDRGQENYEQYF
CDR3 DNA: TGCGCCAGCAGGATACCGGATAGGGGACAGGAGAACTACGAGCAGTACTTC

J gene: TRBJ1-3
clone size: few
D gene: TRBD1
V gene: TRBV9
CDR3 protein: CASSAGTGGSGNTIYF
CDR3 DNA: TGTGCCAGCAGCGCCGGGACAGGCGGTTCTGGAAACACCATATATTTT

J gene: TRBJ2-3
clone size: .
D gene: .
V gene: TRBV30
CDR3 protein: CAWGTASVSTDTQYF
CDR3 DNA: TGTGCCTGGGGAACCGCTAGTGTTAGCACAGATACGCAGTATTTT

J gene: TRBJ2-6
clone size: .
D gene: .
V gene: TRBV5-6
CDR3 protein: CASFPTGRSGANVLTF
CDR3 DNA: TGTGCCAGCTTTCCGACAGGGAGGTCTGGGGCCAACGTCCTGACTTTC

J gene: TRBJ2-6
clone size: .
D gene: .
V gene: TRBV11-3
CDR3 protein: CASSLDSRGNVLTF
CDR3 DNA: TGTGCCAGCAGCTTAGATTCAAGGGGCAACGTCCTGACTTTC

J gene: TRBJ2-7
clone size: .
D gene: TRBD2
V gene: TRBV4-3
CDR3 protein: CASSQDSGLARAQYF
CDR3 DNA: TGCGCCAGCAGCCAAGATTCCGGACTAGCTAGGGCGCAGTACTTC

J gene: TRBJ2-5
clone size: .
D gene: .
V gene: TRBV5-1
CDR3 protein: CASSLGHAETQYF
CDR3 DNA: TGCGCCAGCAGCCTGGGCCATGCGGAGACCCAGTACTTC

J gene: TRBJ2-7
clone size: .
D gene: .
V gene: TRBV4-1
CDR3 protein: CASSLLRGLRPYEQYF
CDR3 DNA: TGCGCCAGCAGCCTTCTAAGGGGACTCCGTCCATACGAGCAGTACTTC

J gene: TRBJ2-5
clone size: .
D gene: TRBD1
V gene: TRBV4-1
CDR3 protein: CASSPHGTAQETQYF
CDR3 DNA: TGCGCCAGCAGCCCGCACGGGACAGCCCAAGAGACCCAGTACTTC

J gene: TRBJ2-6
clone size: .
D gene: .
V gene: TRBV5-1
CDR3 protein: CASSLAGVDVLTF
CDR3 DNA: TGCGCCAGCAGCTTGGCAGGGGTCGACGTCCTGACTTTC

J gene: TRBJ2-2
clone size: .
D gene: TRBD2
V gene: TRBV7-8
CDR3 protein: CASSLAGTSYTGELFF
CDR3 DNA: TGTGCCAGCAGCCTTGCCGGGACTAGCTACACCGGGGAGCTGTTTTTT

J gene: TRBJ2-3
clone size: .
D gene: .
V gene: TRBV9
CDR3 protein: CASGRRDTQYF
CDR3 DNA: TGTGCCAGCGGCCGGCGGGATACGCAGTATTTT

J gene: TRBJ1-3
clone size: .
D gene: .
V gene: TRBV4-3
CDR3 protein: CASSQGGPGNTIYF
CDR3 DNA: TGCGCCAGCAGCCAAGGCGGGCCTGGAAACACCATATATTTT

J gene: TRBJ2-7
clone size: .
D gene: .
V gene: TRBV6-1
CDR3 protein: CASSEQGGSYEQYF
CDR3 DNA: TGTGCCAGCAGTGAACAGGGAGGTTCCTACGAGCAGTACTTC

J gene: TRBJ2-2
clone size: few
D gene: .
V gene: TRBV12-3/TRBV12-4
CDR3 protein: CASSLSPPGELFF
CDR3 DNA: TGTGCCAGCAGTTTAAGCCCACCCGGGGAGCTGTTTTTT

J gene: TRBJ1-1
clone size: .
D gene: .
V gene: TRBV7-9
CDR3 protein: CASSRELGNTEAFF
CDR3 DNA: TGTGCCAGCAGTAGAGAACTTGGGAACACTGAAGCTTTCTTT

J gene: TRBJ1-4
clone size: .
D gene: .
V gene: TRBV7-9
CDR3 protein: CASSLGRNNEKLFF
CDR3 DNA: TGTGCCAGCAGCTTAGGGCGGAATAATGAAAAACTGTTTTTT

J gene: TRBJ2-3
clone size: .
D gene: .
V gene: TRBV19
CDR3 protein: CASSYSGSRTDTQYF
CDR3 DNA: TGTGCCAGTAGTTACAGCGGGTCTCGCACAGATACGCAGTATTTT

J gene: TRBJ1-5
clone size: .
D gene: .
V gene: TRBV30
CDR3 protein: CAWSASRTVYSNQPQHF
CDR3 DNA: TGTGCCTGGAGCGCAAGCCGGACAGTTTATAGCAATCAGCCCCAGCATTTT

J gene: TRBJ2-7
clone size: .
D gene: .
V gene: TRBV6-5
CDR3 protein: CASSYASLEQYF
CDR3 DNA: TGTGCCAGCAGTTACGCAAGCCTGGAGCAGTACTTC

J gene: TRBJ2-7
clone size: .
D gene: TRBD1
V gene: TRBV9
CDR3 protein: CASSVGTGGYYEQYF
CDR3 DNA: TGTGCCAGCAGCGTAGGGACAGGGGGCTACTACGAGCAGTACTTC

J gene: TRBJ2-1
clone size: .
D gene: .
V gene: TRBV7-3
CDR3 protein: CASSLRQRDEQFF
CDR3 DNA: TGTGCCAGCAGCTTAAGACAGCGGGATGAGCAGTTCTTC

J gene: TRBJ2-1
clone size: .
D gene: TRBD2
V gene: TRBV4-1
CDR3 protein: CASSQVLAGQYNEQFF
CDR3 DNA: TGCGCCAGCAGCCAGGTACTAGCGGGCCAGTACAATGAGCAGTTCTTC

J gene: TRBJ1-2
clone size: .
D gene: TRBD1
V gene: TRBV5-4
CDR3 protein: CASSSGTANYGYTF
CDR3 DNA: TGTGCCAGCAGCTCTGGGACAGCTAACTATGGCTACACCTTC

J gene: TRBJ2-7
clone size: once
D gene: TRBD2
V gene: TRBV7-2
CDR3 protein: CASSLSLAGRIYEQYF
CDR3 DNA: TGTGCCAGCAGCTTATCTTTAGCGGGGAGGATCTACGAGCAGTACTTC

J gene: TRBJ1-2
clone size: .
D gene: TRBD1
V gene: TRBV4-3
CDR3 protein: CASSQDRGQHGYTF
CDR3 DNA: TGCGCCAGCAGCCAAGACAGGGGGCAACATGGCTACACCTTC

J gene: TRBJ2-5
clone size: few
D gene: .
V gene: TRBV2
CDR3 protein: CASSAQGLGGETQYF
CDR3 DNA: TGTGCCAGCAGCGCTCAGGGGTTAGGGGGAGAGACCCAGTACTTC

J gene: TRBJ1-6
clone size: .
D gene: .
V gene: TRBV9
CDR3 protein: CASSVGSSYNSPLHF
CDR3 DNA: TGTGCCAGCAGCGTAGGGAGCTCCTATAATTCACCCCTCCACTTT

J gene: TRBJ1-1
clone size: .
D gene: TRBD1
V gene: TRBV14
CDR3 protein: CASSYRDRDTEAFF
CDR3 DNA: TGTGCCAGCAGCTACCGGGACAGGGACACTGAAGCTTTCTTT

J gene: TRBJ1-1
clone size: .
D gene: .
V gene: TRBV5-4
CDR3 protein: CASSPAGKDTEAFF
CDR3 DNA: TGTGCCAGCAGCCCCGCGGGGAAGGACACTGAAGCTTTCTTT

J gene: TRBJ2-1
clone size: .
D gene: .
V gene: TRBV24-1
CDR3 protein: CATSDFGLGGGEQFF
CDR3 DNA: TGTGCCACCAGTGATTTTGGGCTAGGGGGGGGTGAGCAGTTCTTC

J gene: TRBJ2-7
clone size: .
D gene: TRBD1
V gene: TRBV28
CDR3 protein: CASSQTGSTYEQYF
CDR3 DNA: TGTGCCAGCAGTCAGACAGGGTCAACCTACGAGCAGTACTTC

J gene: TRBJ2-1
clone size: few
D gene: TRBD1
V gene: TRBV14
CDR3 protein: CASSLGTASYNEQFF
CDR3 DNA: TGTGCCAGCAGCCTAGGGACAGCCTCCTACAATGAGCAGTTCTTC

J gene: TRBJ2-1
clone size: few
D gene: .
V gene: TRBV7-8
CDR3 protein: CASSVTGNEQFF
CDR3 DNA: TGTGCCAGCAGCGTAACGGGGAATGAGCAGTTCTTC

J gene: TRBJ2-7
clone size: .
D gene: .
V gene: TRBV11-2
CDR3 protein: CASASVQVGHEQYF
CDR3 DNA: TGTGCCAGCGCCAGTGTTCAGGTCGGTCACGAGCAGTACTTC

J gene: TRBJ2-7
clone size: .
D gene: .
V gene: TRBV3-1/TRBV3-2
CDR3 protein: CASSPCVWYEQYF
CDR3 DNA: TGTGCCAGCAGCCCCTGCGTTTGGTACGAGCAGTACTTC

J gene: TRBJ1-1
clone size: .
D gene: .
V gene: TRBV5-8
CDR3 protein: CASSWGGTENTEAFF
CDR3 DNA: TGTGCCAGCAGCTGGGGGGGGACGGAAAACACTGAAGCTTTCTTT

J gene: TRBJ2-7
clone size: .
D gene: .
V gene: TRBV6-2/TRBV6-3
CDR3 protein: CASSFPPWGLQVEAYEQYF
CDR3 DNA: TGTGCCAGCAGTTTCCCTCCATGGGGGCTTCAGGTAGAGGCCTACGAGCAGTACTTC

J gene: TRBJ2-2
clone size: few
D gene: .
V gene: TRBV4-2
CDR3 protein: CASSQDPQMLSNTGELFF
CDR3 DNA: TGTGCCAGCAGCCAAGATCCCCAAATGCTATCGAACACCGGGGAGCTGTTTTTT

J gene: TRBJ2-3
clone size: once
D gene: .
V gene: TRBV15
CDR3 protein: CATSRGAFSTDTQYF
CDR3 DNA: TGTGCCACCAGCAGAGGGGCCTTCTCCACAGATACGCAGTATTTT

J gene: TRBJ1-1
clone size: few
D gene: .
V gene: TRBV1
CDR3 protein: CTSSQPDRADTEAFF
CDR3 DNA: TGCACCAGCAGCCAACCCGACAGGGCGGACACTGAAGCTTTCTTT

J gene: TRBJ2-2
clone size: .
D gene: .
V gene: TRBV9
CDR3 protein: CASSVAVTGELFF
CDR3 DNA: TGTGCCAGCAGCGTAGCAGTCACCGGGGAGCTGTTTTTT

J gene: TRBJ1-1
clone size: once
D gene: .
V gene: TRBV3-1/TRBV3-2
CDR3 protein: CASSQLTDTEAFF
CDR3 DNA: TGTGCCAGCAGCCAATTGACAGACACTGAAGCTTTCTTT

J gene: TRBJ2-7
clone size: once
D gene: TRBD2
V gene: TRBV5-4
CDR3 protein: CASSPTSGISYEQYF
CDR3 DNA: TGTGCCAGCAGCCCAACTAGCGGGATCTCCTACGAGCAGTACTTC

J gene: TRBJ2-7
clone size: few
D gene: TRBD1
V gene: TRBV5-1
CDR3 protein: CASSPGLGTGGTYEQYF
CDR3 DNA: TGCGCCAGCAGCCCGGGCTTGGGGACAGGGGGAACCTACGAGCAGTACTTC